One and the same sample provided the 16 T cell receptor beta chains below, sequenced in a study of cytomegalovirus exposure and HLA in healthy donors (dated by TCRdb to the late 2010s). The library was made by the immunoSEQ multiplex PCR assay. For the multiplex PCR, a mixture combining 60 forward primers for TCR Vbeta segments and 13 reverse primers for TCR Jbeta segments was used. TCRdb re-hosts the immuneACCESS table, in-frame sequences only. Its copies lack some clones; in the studies checked, an unresolved V gene accounts for under half of them, and the cause for the rest is not known. The sample yields approximately 86,000 clones; roughly 85% were counted once. The ten largest make up 6.5% to 8.5% of the sample. The sequencing sample was made of PBMCs. Receptors originate from a man aged 35 to 55 in good health and CMV-seropositive.

The chain joins TRBV5-4 to TRBJ2-7; D remains unclear. V lost 4 bases and J lost 5, with 13 bases in between. The CDR3 consists of 13 residues. Germline loops: CDR1 SGHNT, CDR2 YYREEE (reference sequence). The DNA for the CDR3 is TGTGCCAGCAGCCCCCCCGCCGAGGACGAGCAGTACTTC. Translated: CASSPPAEDEQYF.

J is TRBJ1-6 and V is TRBV28; D not certain. This CDR3 has 13 amino acids. Germline CDR1 is MDHEN and CDR2 is SYDVKM. Trimming stripped 6 bases from V and 9 bases from J, with 12 bases between. The CDR3 protein is CASRLPQLSPLHF. The DNA for the CDR3 is TGTGCCAGCAGATTGCCCCAACTTTCACCCCTCCACTTT.

This chain links TRBV18 with TRBJ2-1, with TRBD2 matching 7 bases. The CDR3 is made up of 16 amino acids. Looked up from germline, CDR1 is KGHSH and CDR2 is LQKENI. The ends lost 2 bases at V and 6 bases at J; junction bases unmatched: 10. The CDR3 spells CASSPFRGSPLNEQFF. Here the CDR3 DNA reads TGTGCCAGCTCACCATTCCGCGGGAGCCCCCTCAATGAGCAGTTCTTC.

The V call is TRBV18, the J call TRBJ1-6; D remains ambiguous. CDR3 length equals 13 residues. CDR1 is KGHSH, CDR2 LQKENI, per germline. V shed 10 bases and J shed 0 bases, with 7 bases lying between them. CDR3 in amino acids: CATVVSYNSPLHF. CDR3 in DNA: TGTGCCACCGTAGTCTCCTATAATTCACCCCTCCACTTT.

This clone was observed a few times. The rearrangement uses TRBV28 and TRBJ2-7, with TRBD1 matching 9 bases. J lost 9 bases, V lost 6 bases, and 12 bases had no gene match. This CDR3 is built from 14 residues. Germline V gene lookup returns CDR1 MDHEN and CDR2 SYDVKM. For the CDR3, the DNA is TGTGCCAGCAGCTCCGGGACAGGGCCCTCCGGGCAGTACTTC. It translates to CASSSGTGPSGQYF.

This chain links TRBV7-3 with TRBJ2-1; D is possibly TRBD2 (5 bases). This CDR3 region has 15 residues. Germline CDR1 is SGHTA and CDR2 is FQGTGA. Trimming took off 5 bases at V and 4 bases at J, with 15 bases between the two ends. DNA of the CDR3: TGTGCCAGCAGCCCCGGGCCCCCGGGGTACAATGAGCAGTTCTTC. Residues: CASSPGPPGYNEQFF.

The J gene is TRBJ2-7, the V gene TRBV29-1, with 7 bases fitting TRBD1. Germline CDR1 SQVTM, CDR2 ANQGSEA. Trimming removed 7 bases from V and 6 bases from J; junction bases left unmatched: 12. This CDR3 region has 13 residues. For the CDR3, the DNA is TGCAGCGCTAGCCTGGGGGCAGGGGGCGAGCAGTACTTC. Its protein is CSASLGAGGEQYF.

This clone was picked up one time. The rearrangement joins TRBV11-2 to TRBJ2-3; 9 positions agree with TRBD2. The V segment lost 2 bases and the J segment 4 bases; nucleotides outside the gene matches: 10. CDR1 and CDR2 from the germline V gene are SGHAT and FQNNGV. The CDR3 runs 17 residues. The CDR3 loop reads CASSLRVRLAGSDTQYF. The CDR3, as DNA: TGTGCCAGCAGCTTAAGGGTGCGGCTAGCGGGATCAGATACGCAGTATTTT.

This sequence joins TRBV18 and TRBJ2-3; no clear D gene. There are 12 residues in the CDR3. Germline lookup yields CDR1 KGHSH and CDR2 LQKENI. Trimming cost V 3 bases and J 4 bases, with 5 bases left between them. CDR3 sequence (DNA): TGTGCCAGCTCACCCGGAGCAGATACGCAGTATTTT. This encodes CASSPGADTQYF.

On this clone itself: At one of its ends the junction is not consistent with the germline gene, which may arise from a read error. The chain employs TRBV7-9 and TRBJ1-2, with a possible D match to TRBD1 (6 bases). The CDR3 spans 15 residues. Germline V CDR1 and CDR2: SEHNR, FQNEAQ (reference sequence). The CDR3 loop reads CSSSLLTPGQDGYTF. The CDR3 DNA follows: TGTTCCAGCAGCTTACTAACCCCGGGACAAGATGGCTACACCTTC.

The chain employs TRBV6-1 and TRBJ2-3; 7 positions match TRBD2. CDR3 length equals 15 residues. The germline V gene encodes CDR1 MNHNS and CDR2 SASEGT. The V and J ends lost 3 bases and 4 bases, in that order; junction bases with no gene match: 7. In nucleotides, the CDR3 is TGTGCCAGCAGTGACGTTAGCGGGTATTCAGATACGCAGTATTTT. Translated: CASSDVSGYSDTQYF.

The chain has TRBV7-3 and TRBJ2-3; D may be TRBD1 (6 bases). V shed 5 bases and J shed 1 base, with 10 bases lying between them. Germline assignment: CDR1 SGHTA and CDR2 FQGTGA. This CDR3 has 14 amino acids. The CDR3 protein is CASSLRTGTDTQYF. CDR3 nucleotide sequence: TGTGCCAGCAGCCTAAGGACAGGCACAGATACGCAGTATTTT. The variable domain in full, completed from reference TRBV7-3 and TRBJ2-3, reads GAGVSQTPSNKVTEKGKYVELRCDPISGHTALYWYRQSLGQGPEFLIYFQGTGAADDSGLPNDRFFAVRPEGSVSTLKIQRTERGDSAVYLCASSLRTGTDTQYFGPGTRLTVL.

This clone was detected only once. This chain joins TRBV7-2 and TRBJ2-7; 7 bases fit TRBD2. After removal of 3 bases from V and 2 bases from J, the junction contained 7 bases not matched to a gene. There are 15 residues in the CDR3. Germline assignment: CDR1 SGHTA and CDR2 FQGNSA. CDR3 residues: CASSLRASGTYEQYF. The CDR3 DNA follows: TGTGCCAGCAGCTTGCGGGCTAGCGGAACCTACGAGCAGTACTTC.

The J gene is TRBJ2-1, the V gene TRBV6-5; maybe TRBD1 (6 bases). Per the germline V gene, CDR1 is MNHEY and CDR2 is SVGAGI. Between the trimmed V and J ends, which lost 7 bases and 9 bases, there was a span of 16 bases. This CDR3 region has 13 residues. The DNA of the CDR3 is TGTGCCAGCAAGATGGATCCCAGGGGTGAGCAGTTCTTC. Translated: CASKMDPRGEQFF.

This clone was recorded once. The chain combines TRBV4-2 with TRBJ2-7; TRBD2 agrees at 9 bases. Germline V gives CDR1 LGHNA, CDR2 YNFKEQ. The CDR3 spans 17 residues. Unmatched junction bases numbered 7, after V lost 1 base and J lost 0 bases. CDR3 nucleotide sequence: TGTGCCAGCAGCCAAGGCGTAGCGGGGGCGACCTCCTACGAGCAGTACTTC. Translation: CASSQGVAGATSYEQYF.

The rearrangement uses TRBV7-8 and TRBJ1-2; 7 bases line up with TRBD1. CDR3 length: 17 residues. V lost 2 bases and J lost 2; bases outside the gene matches: 11. CDR1 is SGHVS, CDR2 FQNEAQ, per germline. The CDR3: CASSLRTGAIPNYGYTF. In DNA form, the CDR3 reads TGTGCCAGCAGCTTAAGAACAGGGGCTATTCCCAACTATGGCTACACCTTC.